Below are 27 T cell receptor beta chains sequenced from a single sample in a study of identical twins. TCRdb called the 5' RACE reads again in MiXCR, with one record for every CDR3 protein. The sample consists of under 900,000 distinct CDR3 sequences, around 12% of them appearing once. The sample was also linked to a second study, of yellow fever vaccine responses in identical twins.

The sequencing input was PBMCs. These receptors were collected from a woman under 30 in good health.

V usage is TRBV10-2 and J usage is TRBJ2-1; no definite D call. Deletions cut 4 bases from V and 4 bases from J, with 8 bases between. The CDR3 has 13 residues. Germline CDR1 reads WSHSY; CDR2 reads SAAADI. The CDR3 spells CASSAGMYNEQFF. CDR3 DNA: TGCGCCAGCAGTGCTGGGATGTACAATGAGCAGTTCTTC.

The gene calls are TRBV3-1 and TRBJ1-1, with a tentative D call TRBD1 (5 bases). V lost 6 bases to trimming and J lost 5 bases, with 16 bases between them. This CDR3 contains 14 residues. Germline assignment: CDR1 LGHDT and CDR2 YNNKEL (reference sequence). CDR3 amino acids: CASSRAGEGTEAFF. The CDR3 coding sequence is TGTGCCAGCAGTCGTGCGGGGGAAGGTACTGAAGCTTTCTTT.

CDR3 DNA sequence: TGTGCCAGCAGCCAAGTTGGGTCCGGTTCGCCTGGCTACACCTTC. Translated: CASSQVGSGSPGYTF. This chain links TRBV4-2 with TRBJ1-2; D is unresolved. Germline lookup yields CDR1 LGHNA and CDR2 YNFKEQ. V lost 1 base and J lost 7, with 16 bases in between. This CDR3 spans 15 amino acids.

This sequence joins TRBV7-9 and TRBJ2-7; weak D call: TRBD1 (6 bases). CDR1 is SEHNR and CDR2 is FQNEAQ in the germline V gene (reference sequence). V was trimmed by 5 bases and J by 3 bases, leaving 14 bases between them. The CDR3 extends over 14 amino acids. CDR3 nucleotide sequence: TGTGCCAGCAGCATCCCGGGACACCTCTACGAGCAGTACTTC. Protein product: CASSIPGHLYEQYF.

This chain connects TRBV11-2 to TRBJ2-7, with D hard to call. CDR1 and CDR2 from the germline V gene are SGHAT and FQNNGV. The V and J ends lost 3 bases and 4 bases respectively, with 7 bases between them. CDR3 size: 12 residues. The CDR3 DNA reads TGTGCCAGCAGCTTCGGGCAGTACGAGCAGTACGTC. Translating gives CASSFGQYEQYV.

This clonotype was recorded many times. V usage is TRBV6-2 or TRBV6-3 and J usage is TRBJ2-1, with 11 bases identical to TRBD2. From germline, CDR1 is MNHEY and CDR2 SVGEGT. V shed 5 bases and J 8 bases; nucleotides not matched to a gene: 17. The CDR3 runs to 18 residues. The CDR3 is CASSKLDLSGRAVYEQFF. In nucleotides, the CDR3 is TGTGCCAGCAGTAAACTTGACCTTAGCGGGAGGGCCGTCTATGAGCAGTTCTTC.

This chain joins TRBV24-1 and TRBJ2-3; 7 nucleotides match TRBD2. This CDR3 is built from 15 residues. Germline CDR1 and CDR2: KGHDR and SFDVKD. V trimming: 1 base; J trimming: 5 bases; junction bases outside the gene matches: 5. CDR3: CATSDFRLAQDTQYF. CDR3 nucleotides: TGTGCCACCAGTGATTTTCGACTAGCCCAAGATACGCAGTATTTT.

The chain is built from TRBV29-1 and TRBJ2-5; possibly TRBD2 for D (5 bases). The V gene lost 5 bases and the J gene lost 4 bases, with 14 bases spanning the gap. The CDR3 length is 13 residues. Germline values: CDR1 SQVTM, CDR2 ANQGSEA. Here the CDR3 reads CSVPGREGETQYF. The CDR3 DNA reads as TGCAGCGTTCCGGGCCGCGAGGGAGAGACCCAGTACTTC.

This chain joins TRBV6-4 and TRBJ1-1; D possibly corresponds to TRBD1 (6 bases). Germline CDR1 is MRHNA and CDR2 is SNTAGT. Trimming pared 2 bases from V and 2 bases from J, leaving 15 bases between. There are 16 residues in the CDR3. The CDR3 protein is CASSDEYGTTNTEAFF. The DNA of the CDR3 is TGTGCCAGCAGTGACGAATATGGGACAACCAACACTGAAGCTTTCTTT.

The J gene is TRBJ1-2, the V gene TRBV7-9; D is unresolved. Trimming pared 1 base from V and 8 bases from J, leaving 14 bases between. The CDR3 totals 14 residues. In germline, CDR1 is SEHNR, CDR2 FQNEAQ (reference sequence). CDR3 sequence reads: CASSLVAQTQGYTF. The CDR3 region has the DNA TGTGCCAGCAGCTTAGTCGCCCAGACGCAAGGCTACACCTTC.

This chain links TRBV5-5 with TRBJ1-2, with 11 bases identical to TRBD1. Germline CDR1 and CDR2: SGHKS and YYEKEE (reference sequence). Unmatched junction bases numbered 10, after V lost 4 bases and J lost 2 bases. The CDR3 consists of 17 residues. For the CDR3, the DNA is TGTGCCAGCAGCCTATCTTCCGGGACAGGGGGAAACTATGGCTACACCTTC. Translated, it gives CASSLSSGTGGNYGYTF. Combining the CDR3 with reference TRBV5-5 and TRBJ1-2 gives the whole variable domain DAGVTQSPTHLIKTRGQQVTLRCSPISGHKSVSWYQQVLGQGPQFIFQYYEKEERGRGNFPDRFSARQFPNYSSELNVNALLLGDSALYLCASSLSSGTGGNYGYTFGSGTRLTVV.

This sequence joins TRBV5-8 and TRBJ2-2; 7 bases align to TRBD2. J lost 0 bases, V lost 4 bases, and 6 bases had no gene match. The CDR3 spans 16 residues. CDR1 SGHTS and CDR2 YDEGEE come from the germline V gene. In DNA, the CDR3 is TGTGCCAGCAGCGTATCCGGGACTACGAACACCGGGGAGCTGTTTTTT. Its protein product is CASSVSGTTNTGELFF.

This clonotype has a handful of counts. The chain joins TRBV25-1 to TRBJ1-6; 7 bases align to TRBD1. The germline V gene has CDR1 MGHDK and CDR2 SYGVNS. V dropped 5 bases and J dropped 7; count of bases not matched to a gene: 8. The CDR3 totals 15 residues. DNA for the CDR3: TGTGCCAGCAGTATGACCACAGGGGTCAATTCACCCCTCCACTTT. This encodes CASSMTTGVNSPLHF.

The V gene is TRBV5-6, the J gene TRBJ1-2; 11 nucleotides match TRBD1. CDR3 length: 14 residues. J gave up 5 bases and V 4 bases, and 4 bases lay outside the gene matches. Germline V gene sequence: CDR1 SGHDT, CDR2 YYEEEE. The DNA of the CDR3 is TGTGCCAGCAGCGGGACAGGGGGACCATATGGCTACACCTTC. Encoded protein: CASSGTGGPYGYTF.

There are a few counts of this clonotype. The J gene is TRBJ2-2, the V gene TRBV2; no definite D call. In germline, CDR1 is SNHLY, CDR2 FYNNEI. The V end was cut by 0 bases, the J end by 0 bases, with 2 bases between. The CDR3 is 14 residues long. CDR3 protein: CASSEATNTGELFF. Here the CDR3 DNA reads TGTGCCAGCAGTGAAGCTACGAACACCGGGGAGCTGTTTTTT.

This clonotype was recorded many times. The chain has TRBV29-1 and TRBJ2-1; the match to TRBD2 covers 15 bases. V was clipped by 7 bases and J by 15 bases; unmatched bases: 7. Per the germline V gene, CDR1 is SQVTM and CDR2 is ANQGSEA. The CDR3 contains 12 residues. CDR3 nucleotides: TGCAGCGCCGGACTAGCGGGAGGGTTATTGTTCTTC. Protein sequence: CSAGLAGGLLFF.

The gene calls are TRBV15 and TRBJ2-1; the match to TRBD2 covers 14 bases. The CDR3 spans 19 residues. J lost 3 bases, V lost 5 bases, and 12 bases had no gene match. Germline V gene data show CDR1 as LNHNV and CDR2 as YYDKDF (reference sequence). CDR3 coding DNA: TGTGCCACCAGCGGAGGAGGGACTAGCGGGAGAAGAAGCTACAATGAGCAGTTCTTC. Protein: CATSGGGTSGRRSYNEQFF.

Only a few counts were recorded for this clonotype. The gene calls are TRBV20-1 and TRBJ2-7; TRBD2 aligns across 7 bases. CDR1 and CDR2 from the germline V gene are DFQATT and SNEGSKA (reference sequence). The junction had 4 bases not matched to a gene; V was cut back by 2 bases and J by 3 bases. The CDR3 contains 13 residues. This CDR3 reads CSARQGGVYEQYF. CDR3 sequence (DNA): TGCAGTGCTAGACAGGGAGGGGTCTACGAGCAGTACTTC.

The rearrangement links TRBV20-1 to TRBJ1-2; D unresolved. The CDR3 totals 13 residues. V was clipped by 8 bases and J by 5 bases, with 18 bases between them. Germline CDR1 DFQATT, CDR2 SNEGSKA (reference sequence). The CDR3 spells CSHPGPDGYGYTF. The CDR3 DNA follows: TGCAGTCACCCCGGTCCAGACGGATATGGCTACACCTTC.

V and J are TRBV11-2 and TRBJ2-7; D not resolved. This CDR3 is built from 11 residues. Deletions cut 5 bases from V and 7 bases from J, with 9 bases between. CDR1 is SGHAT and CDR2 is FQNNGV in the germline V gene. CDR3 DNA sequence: TGTGCCAGCAGCATGGGAACGGAGCAGTACGTC. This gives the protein CASSMGTEQYV.

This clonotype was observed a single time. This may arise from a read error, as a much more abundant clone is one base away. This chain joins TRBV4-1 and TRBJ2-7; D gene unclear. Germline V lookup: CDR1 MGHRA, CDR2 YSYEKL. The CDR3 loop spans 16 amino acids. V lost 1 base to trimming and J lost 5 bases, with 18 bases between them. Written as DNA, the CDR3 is TGCGCCAGCAGCCAAGTTAACGGTGCTCCATCTAACGAGCAGTACTTC. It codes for CASSQVNGAPSNEQYF.

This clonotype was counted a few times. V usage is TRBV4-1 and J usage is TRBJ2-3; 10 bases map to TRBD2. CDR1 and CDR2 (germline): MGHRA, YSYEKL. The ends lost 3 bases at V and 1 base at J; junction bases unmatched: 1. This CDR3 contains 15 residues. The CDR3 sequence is CASSHGTSGTDTQYF. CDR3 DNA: TGCGCCAGCAGCCACGGGACTAGCGGCACAGATACGCAGTATTTT.

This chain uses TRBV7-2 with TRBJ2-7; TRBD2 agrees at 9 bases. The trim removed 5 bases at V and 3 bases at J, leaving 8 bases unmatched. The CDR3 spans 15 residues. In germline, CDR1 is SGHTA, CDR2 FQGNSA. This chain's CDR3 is CASSPAGGQGYEQYF. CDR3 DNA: TGTGCCAGCAGCCCGGCGGGGGGGCAGGGCTACGAGCAGTACTTC.

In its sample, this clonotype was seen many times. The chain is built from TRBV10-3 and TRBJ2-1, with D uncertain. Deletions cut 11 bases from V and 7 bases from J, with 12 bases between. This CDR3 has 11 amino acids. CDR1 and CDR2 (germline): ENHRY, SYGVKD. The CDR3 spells CASLGFNEQFF. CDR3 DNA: TGTGCCTCGTTGGGGTTTAATGAGCAGTTCTTC.

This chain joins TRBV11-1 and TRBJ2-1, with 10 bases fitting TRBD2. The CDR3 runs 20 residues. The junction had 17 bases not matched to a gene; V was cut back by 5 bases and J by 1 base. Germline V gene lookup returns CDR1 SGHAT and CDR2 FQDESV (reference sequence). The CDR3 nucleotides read TGTGCCAGCAGCCCTACCTACGGCGAGCGGGGGGGTGGGTCCTACAATGAGCAGTTCTTC. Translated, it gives CASSPTYGERGGGSYNEQFF.

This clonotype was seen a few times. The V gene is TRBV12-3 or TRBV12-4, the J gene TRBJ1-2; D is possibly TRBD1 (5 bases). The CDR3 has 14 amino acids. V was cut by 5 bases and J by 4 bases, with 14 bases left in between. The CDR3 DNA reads TGTGCCAGCAGTGCCCGGGACCAGAGCTATGGCTACACCTTC. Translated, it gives CASSARDQSYGYTF.

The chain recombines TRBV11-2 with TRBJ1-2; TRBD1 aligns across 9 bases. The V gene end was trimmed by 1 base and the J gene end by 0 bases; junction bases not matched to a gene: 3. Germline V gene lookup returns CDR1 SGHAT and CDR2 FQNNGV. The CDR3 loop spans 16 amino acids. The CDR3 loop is CASSLAGQGPNYGYTF. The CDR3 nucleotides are TGTGCCAGCAGCTTAGCGGGACAGGGCCCTAACTATGGCTACACCTTC.